These 2 T cell receptor beta chains share one sample of origin, sequenced in a study of cytomegalovirus exposure and HLA in healthy donors. Use of 60 Vbeta and 13 Jbeta primers characterized the PCR. TCRdb's copy holds only in-frame clones and misses some; the assay was immunoSEQ multiplex PCR. Found here are about 53,000 clones; the top ten clones hold around 12%. The specimen was PBMCs. Receptor source: a young man in good health and CMV-seropositive.

This sequence joins TRBV11-2 and TRBJ2-5; the D gene is possibly TRBD1 (5 bases). The CDR3 extends over 13 amino acids. The germline V gene encodes CDR1 SGHAT and CDR2 FQNNGV. Trimming pared 7 bases from V and 5 bases from J, leaving 14 bases between. CDR3 sequence (DNA): TGTGCCAGCACTGGTTCGGCAGGGGAGACCCAGTACTTC. Encoded protein: CASTGSAGETQYF.

This chain uses TRBV28 with TRBJ2-5; the match to TRBD1 covers 7 bases. Germline values: CDR1 MDHEN, CDR2 SYDVKM. The V gene end was trimmed by 1 base and the J gene end by 2 bases; junction bases not matched to a gene: 1. There are 14 residues in the CDR3. The CDR3 coding sequence is TGTGCCAGCAGTTTATCAGGGGGACAAGAGACCCAGTACTTC. It specifies CASSLSGGQETQYF.